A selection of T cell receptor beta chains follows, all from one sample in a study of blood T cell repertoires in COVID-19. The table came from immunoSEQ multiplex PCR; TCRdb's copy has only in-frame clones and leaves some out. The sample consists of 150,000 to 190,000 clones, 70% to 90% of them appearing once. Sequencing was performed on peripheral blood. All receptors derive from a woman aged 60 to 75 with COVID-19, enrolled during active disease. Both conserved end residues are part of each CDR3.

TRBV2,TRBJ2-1,CASMVLGLPYNEQFF
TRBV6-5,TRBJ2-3,CASSLEAGRTDTQYF
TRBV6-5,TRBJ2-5,CAHGRGRETQYF
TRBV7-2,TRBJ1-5,CASSLGSGSNQPQHF
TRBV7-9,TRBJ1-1,CASSSTGDHEAFF
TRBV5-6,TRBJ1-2,CASSLYQNYGYTF
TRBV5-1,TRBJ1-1,CASSRVQGVRTEAFF
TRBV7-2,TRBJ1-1,CASSLARGGSEAFF
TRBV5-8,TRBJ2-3,CASSLTDTQYF
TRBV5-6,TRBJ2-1,CASKRTLTNEQFF
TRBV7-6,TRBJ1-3,CASSSRKGERNTIYF
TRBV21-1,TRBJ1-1,CASSNPGGTVKGRAEAFF
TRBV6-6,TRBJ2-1,CASSSPTGSAYNEQFF
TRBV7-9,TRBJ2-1,CASSQGLAGHNEQFF
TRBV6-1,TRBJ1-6,CASSEVRTGANSPLHF
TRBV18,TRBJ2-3,CASPRIKGGTDTQYF
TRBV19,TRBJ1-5,CASSIVGAGARRSSQPQHF
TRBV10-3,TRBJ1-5,CAISEKGLDNQPQHF
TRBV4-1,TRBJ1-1,CASSQGQGAFF
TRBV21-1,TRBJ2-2,CASSKVQALAGELFF
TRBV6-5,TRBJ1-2,CASRTSGWAYGYTF
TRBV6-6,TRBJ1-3,CASSPGGNTIYF
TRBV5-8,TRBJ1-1,CASSGGTVYTEAFF
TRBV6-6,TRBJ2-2,CASSPTFGQGGSNTGELFF
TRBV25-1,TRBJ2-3,CASSGTSGPGTQYF
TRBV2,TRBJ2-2,CASQDLGQGGFTGELFF
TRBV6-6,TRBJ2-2,CASSPFPGELFF
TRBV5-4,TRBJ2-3,CASSLEQSTDTQYF
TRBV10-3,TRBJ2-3,CAISALDKDTQYF